This TCR beta chain was sequenced for a study of T cells in Graves' hyperthyroidism and ophthalmopathy. Germline V gene sequence: CDR1 MNHEY, CDR2 SVGEGT. With 8 bases removed from V and 6 bases from J, the gap between germline ends came to 9 bases. This CDR3 region has 11 residues. Using RNA transcripts as the source, TCR beta CDR3 regions were amplified. The TCR CDR3 first-round RT-PCR relied on the HTBI primer set. TCRdb re-called the multiplex PCR reads with MiXCR, one entry per CDR3 protein. The sample lists 600,000 or so distinct CDR3 sequences; about 16% were seen once. This clonotype was found many times.

Sequences were obtained from blood. This clonotype originated in a woman in her twenties or thirties with Graves' hyperthyroidism. The V gene is TRBV6-2 or TRBV6-3, the J gene TRBJ2-3; D not certain. The CDR3 DNA reads TGTGCCAGCGGATCCACGGATACGCAGTATTTT. As protein: CASGSTDTQYF.